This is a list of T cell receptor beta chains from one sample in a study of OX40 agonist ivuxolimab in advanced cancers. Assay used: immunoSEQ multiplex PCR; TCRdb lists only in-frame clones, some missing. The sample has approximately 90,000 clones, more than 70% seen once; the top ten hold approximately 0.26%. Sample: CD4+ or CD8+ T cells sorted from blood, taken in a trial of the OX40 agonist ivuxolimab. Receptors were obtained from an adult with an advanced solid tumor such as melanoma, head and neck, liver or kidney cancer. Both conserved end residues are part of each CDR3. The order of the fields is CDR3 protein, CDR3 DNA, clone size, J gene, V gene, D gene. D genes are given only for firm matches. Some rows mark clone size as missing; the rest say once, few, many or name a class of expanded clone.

CDR3: CASSSIGQGAKTQYF
DNA: TGTGCCAGCAGCTCCATCGGACAGGGGGCGAAGACCCAGTACTTC
size: .
J: TRBJ2-5
V: TRBV5-8
D: TRBD1

CDR3: CSVAGGEGDGTEAFF
DNA: TGCAGCGTTGCTGGGGGGGAGGGTGACGGCACTGAAGCTTTCTTT
size: few
J: TRBJ1-1
V: TRBV29-1
D: .

CDR3: CASSPDPGASSGNTIYF
DNA: TGTGCCAGCAGCCCCGACCCGGGAGCGAGCTCTGGAAACACCATATATTTT
size: .
J: TRBJ1-3
V: TRBV5-6
D: .

CDR3: CASSLRTLGIQYF
DNA: TGTGCCAGCAGTTTAAGGACACTTGGAATTCAGTACTTC
size: .
J: TRBJ2-4
V: TRBV27
D: .

CDR3: CASSDSIRAVGELFF
DNA: TGTGCCAGCAGTGACTCGATCAGGGCCGTCGGGGAGCTGTTTTTT
size: .
J: TRBJ2-2
V: TRBV6-4
D: .

CDR3: CATSSPQTGNPYEQYF
DNA: TGTGCCACCAGCAGCCCTCAGACAGGTAATCCCTACGAGCAGTACTTC
size: .
J: TRBJ2-7
V: TRBV15
D: .

CDR3: CASTLTSVGDTQYF
DNA: TGTGCCAGCACATTGACTTCCGTTGGAGATACGCAGTATTTT
size: .
J: TRBJ2-3
V: TRBV9
D: .

CDR3: CASSLGRPWEAFF
DNA: TGTGCCAGCAGCTTGGGGCGGCCCTGGGAAGCTTTCTTT
size: .
J: TRBJ1-1
V: TRBV5-4
D: .

CDR3: CASSYPRGMNNSPLHF
DNA: TGTGCCAGCAGCTATCCTAGGGGTATGAATAATTCACCCCTCCACTTT
size: few
J: TRBJ1-6
V: TRBV21-1
D: .

CDR3: CASSQDRASYNEQFF
DNA: TGTGCCAGCAGCCAGGACAGGGCCTCCTACAATGAGCAGTTCTTC
size: .
J: TRBJ2-1
V: TRBV11-3
D: TRBD1

CDR3: CASSLPGLAGGDTDTQYF
DNA: TGTGCCAGCAGTTTACCGGGACTAGCGGGGGGGGACACAGATACGCAGTATTTT
size: .
J: TRBJ2-3
V: TRBV28
D: TRBD2

CDR3: CAWNRGNYGYTF
DNA: TGTGCCTGGAACAGGGGGAACTATGGCTACACCTTC
size: .
J: TRBJ1-2
V: TRBV30
D: TRBD1

CDR3: CASSTGTDNEKLFF
DNA: TGCGCCAGCAGCACCGGGACGGATAATGAAAAACTGTTTTTT
size: .
J: TRBJ1-4
V: TRBV5-1
D: .

CDR3: CASSPTISYEQYF
DNA: TGTGCCAGCAGTCCCACTATCTCCTACGAGCAGTACTTC
size: .
J: TRBJ2-7
V: TRBV6-5
D: .

CDR3: CASSSRTGGSLGYTF
DNA: TGTGCCAGTAGTTCACGGACAGGGGGGAGTCTTGGCTACACCTTC
size: .
J: TRBJ1-2
V: TRBV19
D: TRBD1

CDR3: CASNRGLSSGTGELFF
DNA: TGTGCCAGCAACCGGGGCCTTAGCAGTGGCACCGGGGAGCTGTTTTTT
size: .
J: TRBJ2-2
V: TRBV7-2
D: .

CDR3: CASSGPRGDEKLFF
DNA: TGTGCCAGCAGCGGACCCCGGGGCGACGAAAAACTGTTTTTT
size: .
J: TRBJ1-4
V: TRBV5-5
D: .

CDR3: CASSFQAMSEKLFF
DNA: TGCGCCAGCAGCTTTCAGGCGATGAGTGAAAAACTGTTTTTT
size: .
J: TRBJ1-4
V: TRBV5-1
D: .

CDR3: CASSRASFTYEQYF
DNA: TGTGCCAGCAGCCGAGCGAGTTTCACCTACGAGCAGTACTTC
size: .
J: TRBJ2-7
V: TRBV5-4
D: .

CDR3: CASSMWGKQGSTDTQYF
DNA: TGTGCCAGTAGTATGTGGGGGAAACAGGGATCCACAGATACGCAGTATTTT
size: .
J: TRBJ2-3
V: TRBV19
D: .

CDR3: CASSQTTETQYF
DNA: TGTGCCAGCTCACAGACCACGGAGACCCAGTACTTC
size: .
J: TRBJ2-5
V: TRBV18
D: .

CDR3: CASSQVSEETQYF
DNA: TGTGCCAGCAGCCAAGTATCTGAGGAGACCCAGTACTTC
size: .
J: TRBJ2-5
V: TRBV14
D: .

CDR3: CASSYTGTMFGEQFF
DNA: TGCGCCAGCAGCTACACCGGGACTATGTTCGGGGAGCAGTTCTTC
size: .
J: TRBJ2-1
V: TRBV5-1
D: TRBD2

CDR3: CASSVVGGGSYNEQFF
DNA: TGTGCCAGCAGCGTAGTTGGCGGGGGCTCCTACAATGAGCAGTTCTTC
size: .
J: TRBJ2-1
V: TRBV9
D: TRBD2

CDR3: CASSGDLWGYTF
DNA: TGTGCCAGCAGTGGGGACCTATGGGGCTACACCTTC
size: .
J: TRBJ1-2
V: TRBV6-1
D: .

CDR3: CASSLGGKGLAGPEQYF
DNA: TGTGCCAGCAGCTTGGGGGGGAAAGGTCTAGCGGGACCCGAGCAGTACTTC
size: few
J: TRBJ2-7
V: TRBV5-4
D: TRBD2

CDR3: CASSSISTGRADEQFF
DNA: TGCGCCAGCAGCAGTATCTCGACGGGCCGTGCGGATGAGCAGTTCTTC
size: .
J: TRBJ2-1
V: TRBV4-1
D: .

CDR3: CASSVGQPYEQYF
DNA: TGTGCCAGTAGTGTGGGACAGCCATACGAGCAGTACTTC
size: .
J: TRBJ2-7
V: TRBV19
D: TRBD1

CDR3: CASSPVNRGHNSPLHF
DNA: TGTGCCAGCTCACCAGTGAACAGGGGCCATAATTCACCCCTCCACTTT
size: few
J: TRBJ1-6
V: TRBV18
D: TRBD1

CDR3: CASGRAGGRGTDTQYF
DNA: TGTGCCAGCGGCCGAGCTGGGGGGCGCGGCACAGATACGCAGTATTTT
size: .
J: TRBJ2-3
V: TRBV11-1
D: .

CDR3: CASRGTSGDSGANVLTF
DNA: TGTGCCAGCCGGGGAACTAGCGGGGACTCTGGGGCCAACGTCCTGACTTTC
size: once
J: TRBJ2-6
V: TRBV9
D: TRBD2

CDR3: CASSLDGGSQETQYF
DNA: TGCGCCAGCAGCTTGGATGGCGGGAGCCAAGAGACCCAGTACTTC
size: .
J: TRBJ2-5
V: TRBV5-1
D: TRBD2

CDR3: CASNNGQADNSPLHF
DNA: TGTGCCAGTAATAACGGACAGGCGGATAATTCACCCCTCCACTTT
size: .
J: TRBJ1-6
V: TRBV19
D: TRBD1

CDR3: CASSPGTATNEKLFF
DNA: TGTGCCAGCAGCCCTGGGACAGCAACTAATGAAAAACTGTTTTTT
size: .
J: TRBJ1-4
V: TRBV7-9
D: TRBD1

CDR3: CASSLIGIAEAFF
DNA: TGTGCCAGCAGCTTGATAGGGATCGCTGAAGCTTTCTTT
size: .
J: TRBJ1-1
V: TRBV5-5
D: .

CDR3: CASSAGGNYGYTF
DNA: TGCGCCAGCAGTGCCGGTGGAAACTATGGCTACACCTTC
size: .
J: TRBJ1-2
V: TRBV10-2
D: .

CDR3: CASSRGRGGFTEAFF
DNA: TGCGCCAGCAGCCGCGGACGAGGGGGCTTCACTGAAGCTTTCTTT
size: .
J: TRBJ1-1
V: TRBV5-1
D: TRBD1